The entry below gives a single TCR beta chain sequence along with its context. This record belongs to a study of control samples from healthy donors and cancer patients. CDR1 and CDR2 from the germline V gene are SQVTM and ANQGSEA. V was shortened by 8 bases and J by 2 bases, with 15 bases between the two germline ends. CDR3 length: 13 residues. Assay: immunoSEQ multiplex PCR; the TCRdb copy retains only in-frame clones and omits some. Counted here are roughly 70,000 clones, 94% occurring once; the ten biggest clones make up 2.5% to 3%. The clonotype originates from a woman aged 25 to 39 in good health. The V and J genes are TRBV29-1 and TRBJ1-1; D ambiguous. Sequenced: blood. DNA of the CDR3: TGCAGCTACCTCGGTAGGCTAAACACTGAAGCTTTCTTT. It is translated as CSYLGRLNTEAFF. Together with reference TRBV29-1 and TRBJ1-1, the CDR3 gives the full variable domain: SAVISQKPSRDICQRGTSLTIQCQVDSQVTMMFWYRQQPGQSLTLIATANQGSEATYESGFVIDKFPISRPNLTFSTLTVSNMSPEDSSIYLCSYLGRLNTEAFFGQGTRLTVV.